This T cell receptor (beta chain) is drawn from a study of blood T cell repertoires in COVID-19. Study overall: Samples taken during acute and convalescent COVID-19 were collected in the United States, Italy and Spain. Sample material is recorded as cDNA or gDNA derived from T cells, B-cell-depleted T cells, or PBMCs.

Authors' analysis steps: Scientists estimated how many nucleated cells there were by amplifying reference gene primers. Measured with immunoSEQ multiplex PCR; TCRdb has only the in-frame clones, and not every one. The V and J calls and clone size were taken over from that table, and D and trimming were inferred from the DNA. The sample shows tens of thousands of clones, around 73% of them seen only once. Losses at the gene ends were 6 bases for V and 3 bases for J; bases not matched to a gene: 8. The length of the CDR3 is 16 residues. Germline loops: CDR1 SNHLY, CDR2 FYNNEI. The source material was peripheral blood. The chain is built from TRBV2 and TRBJ2-3; TRBD2 matches at 11 bases. The TCR originated in a man older than 75 with acute or convalescent COVID-19. CDR3 loop: CASSLTSGRTTDTQYF. In DNA form, the CDR3 reads TGTGCCAGCAGCCTTACTAGCGGGAGAACAACAGATACGCAGTATTTT.